The 32 T cell receptor beta chains listed next were all sequenced from one sample in a study of blood T cell repertoires in COVID-19. Assay used: immunoSEQ multiplex PCR; TCRdb lists only in-frame clones, some missing. The table shows more than 55,000 clones, with 65% to 85% occurring only once. Sequencing input: peripheral blood. All receptors come from an older man with active or convalescent COVID-19.

This clone appeared a single time. The chain links TRBV6-4 to TRBJ1-1, with a tentative D call TRBD1 (6 bases). Looked up from germline, CDR1 is MRHNA and CDR2 is SNTAGT. Trimming shortened V by 5 bases and J by 5 bases, and 18 bases separated the two germline ends. The CDR3 is made up of 15 amino acids. The CDR3 loop reads CASSPGGGRGTEAFF. CDR3 in DNA: TGTGCCAGCAGTCCCGGCGGGGGGCGCGGGACTGAAGCTTTCTTT.

CDR3 coding DNA: TGCAGCGTTGATAGAGACAACAATGAGCAGTTCTTC. It specifies CSVDRDNNEQFF. The rearrangement joins TRBV29-1 to TRBJ2-1; no reliable D call. The germline V gene encodes CDR1 SQVTM and CDR2 ANQGSEA. The germline V and J ends were trimmed by 3 bases and 5 bases, with 8 bases remaining between them. This CDR3 contains 12 residues.

The chain employs TRBV4-3 and TRBJ2-1, with 7 positions matching TRBD2. The ends lost 1 base at V and 1 base at J; junction bases unmatched: 1. Germline V gives CDR1 LGHNA, CDR2 YSLEER. This CDR3 comprises 15 residues. For the CDR3, the DNA is TGCGCCAGCAGCCAAGGGACTAGATCCTACAATGAGCAGTTCTTC. Encoded protein: CASSQGTRSYNEQFF.

CDR3 loop: CASSSSGTGGETQYF. CDR3 in DNA: TGCGCCAGCAGCTCGTCCGGGACAGGGGGAGAGACCCAGTACTTC. The chain employs TRBV5-1 and TRBJ2-5; 11 bases fit TRBD1. The CDR3 is 15 residues long. The junction had 5 bases not matched to a gene; V was cut back by 3 bases and J by 4 bases. CDR1 and CDR2 from the germline V gene are SGHRS and YFSETQ.

V is TRBV11-2 and J is TRBJ2-5; 11 positions agree with TRBD1. V lost 5 bases, J lost 9 bases, and 11 bases stayed unmatched. The CDR3 runs to 15 residues. CDR1 is SGHAT, CDR2 FQNNGV, per germline. CDR3 nucleotides: TGTGCCAGCAGCCCCGGGACAGGGGGAGAGAGACCCCAGTACTTC. Translating gives CASSPGTGGERPQYF.

V and J are TRBV5-1 and TRBJ2-3, with 9 bases lining up with TRBD2. Per germline, CDR1 SGHRS and CDR2 YFSETQ. The CDR3 length is 16 residues. V lost 1 base and J lost 6; bases outside the gene matches: 9. The CDR3 spells CASSLKASGDVDTQYF. The CDR3, as DNA: TGCGCCAGCAGCTTGAAGGCTAGCGGGGATGTGGATACGCAGTATTTT.

This chain uses TRBV6-5 with TRBJ1-2, with unresolved D. The CDR3 extends over 13 amino acids. The V and J ends lost 0 bases and 7 bases respectively, with 9 bases between them. Germline assignment: CDR1 MNHEY and CDR2 SVGAGI. CDR3 protein: CASSYSGERGYTF. The CDR3 coding sequence is TGTGCCAGCAGTTACTCCGGGGAACGTGGCTACACCTTC.

The chain combines TRBV5-1 with TRBJ2-3; 7 bases match TRBD1. Germline values: CDR1 SGHRS, CDR2 YFSETQ. The CDR3 contains 14 residues. V shed 2 bases, J shed 3 bases, and the junction held 3 bases outside the gene matches. The CDR3 loop is CASSLGQETDTQYF. The DNA of the CDR3 is TGCGCCAGCAGCTTAGGACAGGAAACAGATACGCAGTATTTT.

The CDR3 here is CASSPERGGNTIYF. The CDR3 region has the DNA TGTGCCAGCAGCCCCGAGCGGGGTGGAAACACCATATATTTT. This chain connects TRBV9 to TRBJ1-3; no firm D call. Trimming cost V 4 bases and J 3 bases, with 11 bases left between them. CDR1 SGDLS and CDR2 YYNGEE come from the germline V gene. This CDR3 comprises 14 residues.

The chain combines TRBV7-9 with TRBJ2-3; 13 positions agree with TRBD2. The J segment lost 1 base and the V segment lost 1 base, leaving 2 bases of the junction unmatched. Per the germline V gene, CDR1 is SEHNR and CDR2 is FQNEAQ (reference sequence). The CDR3 runs 17 residues. The DNA for the CDR3 is TGTGCCAGCAGCTTAGGACTAGCGGGAGGAGGCACAGATACGCAGTATTTT. This translates into CASSLGLAGGGTDTQYF.

A word on this clone: One end of the junction varies from germline; a read error may be responsible. V usage is TRBV3-1 (or the pseudogene TRBV3-2) and J usage is TRBJ1-6, with D perhaps TRBD1 (5 bases). Germline V gene sequence: CDR1 LGHDT, CDR2 YNNKEL (reference sequence). This CDR3 is built from 15 residues. The CDR3 nucleotides are TGTGCCAGCACCCAATTGGGCAGGGAAAATTCACCCCTCCACTTT. Translated, it gives CASTQLGRENSPLHF.

The V and J genes are TRBV7-9 and TRBJ2-1, with TRBD1 identical over 7 bases. The V and J ends lost 8 bases and 6 bases, in that order; junction bases with no gene match: 22. The CDR3 runs 18 residues. Germline CDR1 reads SEHNR; CDR2 reads FQNEAQ (reference sequence). This CDR3 reads CASVGLSKGARLFNEQFF. CDR3 DNA sequence: TGTGCCAGCGTCGGATTAAGTAAGGGGGCGCGTTTGTTCAATGAGCAGTTCTTC.

V is TRBV19 and J is TRBJ2-7; 8 bases line up with TRBD1. CDR1 LNHDA and CDR2 SQIVND come from the germline V gene (reference sequence). The CDR3 is 14 residues long. J gave up 6 bases and V 10 bases, and 14 bases lay outside the gene matches. The chain's CDR3 is CATGTGFGGLEQYF. In DNA form, the CDR3 reads TGTGCCACCGGGACAGGCTTCGGGGGCCTCGAGCAGTACTTC.

This rearrangement joins TRBV30 to TRBJ1-1; weak D call: TRBD1 (6 bases). The CDR3 spans 14 residues. V lost 0 bases, J lost 2 bases, and 10 bases lay in between. Germline CDR1 is GTSNPN and CDR2 is SVGIG (reference sequence). The CDR3 bases are TGTGCCTGGAGTGTCATAGGGACAAACACTGAAGCTTTCTTT. Its translation: CAWSVIGTNTEAFF.

The V gene is TRBV5-5, the J gene TRBJ2-5, with 8 bases matching TRBD1. CDR1 and CDR2 (germline): SGHKS, YYEKEE (reference sequence). CDR3 length: 15 residues. V was clipped by 4 bases and J by 3 bases; unmatched bases: 8. The CDR3 DNA reads as TGTGCCAGCAGCGAAACGGGACAGGTGGAAGAGACCCAGTACTTC. Translation: CASSETGQVEETQYF. Using reference TRBV5-5 and TRBJ2-5 for the parts outside the CDR3, the full variable domain is DAGVTQSPTHLIKTRGQQVTLRCSPISGHKSVSWYQQVLGQGPQFIFQYYEKEERGRGNFPDRFSARQFPNYSSELNVNALLLGDSALYLCASSETGQVEETQYFGPGTRLLVL.

This clone was detected only a few times. The chain uses TRBV6-5 and TRBJ1-6; D uncertain. In germline, CDR1 is MNHEY, CDR2 SVGAGI. V lost 5 bases and J lost 8, with 10 bases in between. This CDR3 has 13 residues. The CDR3 is CASSRVRHSPLHF. CDR3 bases: TGTGCCAGCAGTCGGGTTCGACATTCACCCCTCCACTTT.

The CDR3 sequence: CASRRSGTLQETQYF. CDR3 in DNA: TGTGCCAGCAGGAGATCCGGGACATTACAAGAGACCCAGTACTTC. J is TRBJ2-5 and V is TRBV6-5; D is perhaps TRBD1 (6 bases). The germline V gene encodes CDR1 MNHEY and CDR2 SVGAGI. The CDR3 loop spans 15 amino acids. Between the trimmed V and J ends, which lost 6 bases and 2 bases, there was a span of 16 bases.

V is TRBV9 and J is TRBJ2-1; weak D call: TRBD1 (7 bases). Germline loops: CDR1 SGDLS, CDR2 YYNGEE. V lost 4 bases, J lost 5 bases, and 13 bases lay in between. The CDR3 contains 14 residues. CDR3 region: CASSSGGTNNEQFF. DNA for the CDR3: TGTGCCAGCAGCTCAGGGGGGACAAACAATGAGCAGTTCTTC.

This clone was seen once. The V and J genes are TRBV21-1 and TRBJ1-2; TRBD1, as called in the table, went unchecked against the DNA. TRBV21-1 is deemed a pseudogene. The CDR3 has 17 amino acids. DNA of the CDR3: TGTGCCAGCAGCAAATCACTAATGGGGACACCCGAGGATGGCTACACCTTC. This translates into CASSKSLMGTPEDGYTF.

The CDR3 is CASSPSLTDTQYF. DNA of the CDR3: TGTGCCAGCTCACCTTCACTAACAGATACGCAGTATTTT. The chain has TRBV18 and TRBJ2-3; D not resolved. The CDR3 runs 13 residues. From germline, CDR1 is KGHSH and CDR2 LQKENI. V lost 3 bases and J lost 3, with 7 bases in between.

The chain employs TRBV9 and TRBJ2-7, with 7 bases identical to TRBD1. Germline CDR1 SGDLS, CDR2 YYNGEE. The CDR3 contains 13 residues. J gave up 6 bases and V 3 bases, and 6 bases lay outside the gene matches. In nucleotides, the CDR3 is TGTGCCAGCAGCGGCTTAGGGGGCGCCGAGCAGTACTTC. Translation gives CASSGLGGAEQYF.

This chain connects TRBV4-3 to TRBJ2-1, with TRBD1 matching over 8 bases. Germline V lookup: CDR1 LGHNA, CDR2 YSLEER. V dropped 5 bases and J dropped 7; count of bases not matched to a gene: 10. CDR3 size: 15 residues. The CDR3 reads CASSKDRADLNEQFF. The CDR3 nucleotides are TGCGCCAGCAGCAAGGACAGGGCGGATCTAAATGAGCAGTTCTTC.

The rearrangement links TRBV28 to TRBJ1-5; D is unclear. Trimming took off 7 bases at V and 0 bases at J, with 7 bases between the two ends. The CDR3 has 13 residues. From germline, CDR1 is MDHEN and CDR2 SYDVKM. CDR3 nucleotides: TGTGCCAGCACCGGGTTTAGCAATCAGCCCCAGCATTTT. Amino acids: CASTGFSNQPQHF.

The chain combines TRBV6-5 with TRBJ2-5; tentatively, D is TRBD1 (5 bases). This CDR3 region has 15 residues. Germline assignment: CDR1 MNHEY and CDR2 SVGAGI. V lost 2 bases and J lost 2, with 12 bases in between. This chain's CDR3 is CASSYLFRAQETQYF. The CDR3, as DNA: TGTGCCAGCAGTTACCTATTCAGGGCTCAAGAGACCCAGTACTTC.

In DNA, the CDR3 is TGTGCCAGCAGTGGGGGGGTGGGCACAGATACGCAGTATTTT. This translates into CASSGGVGTDTQYF. J is TRBJ2-3 and V is TRBV5-4; 7 bases align to TRBD2. The germline V gene encodes CDR1 SGHNT and CDR2 YYREEE (reference sequence). The CDR3 runs 14 residues. V lost 5 bases and J lost 1; bases outside the gene matches: 4.

This clone has a handful of counts. The chain uses TRBV5-4 and TRBJ2-7, with 10 bases aligning to TRBD2. CDR1 is SGHNT and CDR2 is YYREEE in the germline V gene (reference sequence). This CDR3 has 17 residues. V shed 2 bases and J 4 bases; nucleotides not matched to a gene: 12. In nucleotides, the CDR3 is TGTGCCAGCAGCTTTCCTTATCTAGCGGGAGATTCGTACGAGCAGTACTTC. Its translation: CASSFPYLAGDSYEQYF.

This clone was found once. J is TRBJ2-7 and V is TRBV6-5; D perhaps matches TRBD1 (6 bases). The CDR3 covers 14 residues. Germline-derived CDR1 and CDR2 are MNHEY and SVGAGI. Trimming cost V 4 bases and J 5 bases, with 15 bases left between them. The CDR3 coding sequence is TGTGCCAGCAGTTGGGAACAGGGAAGCCACGAGCAGTACTTC. It is translated as CASSWEQGSHEQYF.

This chain connects TRBV5-1 to TRBJ1-2; TRBD1 might be the D (6 bases). Germline assignment: CDR1 SGHRS and CDR2 YFSETQ. The CDR3 covers 17 residues. The V end lost 0 bases, the J end lost 2 bases, and 17 bases lay between the germline ends. The CDR3 DNA reads as TGCGCCAGCAGCTTGGAACTATCCAGGGGCAAAAACTATGGCTACACCTTC. As protein: CASSLELSRGKNYGYTF. Complete variable domain (other parts from reference TRBV5-1 and TRBJ1-2): KAGVTQTPRYLIKTRGQQVTLSCSPISGHRSVSWYQQTPGQGLQFLFEYFSETQRNKGNFPGRFSGRQFSNSRSEMNVSTLELGDSALYLCASSLELSRGKNYGYTFGSGTRLTVV.

The J gene is TRBJ2-5, the V gene TRBV2; perhaps TRBD2 as D (6 bases). V was cut by 9 bases and J by 2 bases, with 7 bases left in between. Germline CDR1 reads SNHLY; CDR2 reads FYNNEI. The CDR3 has 11 amino acids. CDR3 loop: CASSGQETQYF. The CDR3, as DNA: TGTGCCAGTAGCGGACAAGAGACCCAGTACTTC.

This clone is a singleton in its sample. J is TRBJ1-1 and V is TRBV6-2 or TRBV6-3, with D perhaps matching TRBD1 (5 bases). The germline V gene has CDR1 MNHEY and CDR2 SVGEGT. V was cut by 2 bases and J by 11 bases, with 18 bases left in between. The CDR3 sequence is 14 residues long. CDR3 DNA sequence: TGTGCCAGCAGTTACAGTAGTAGGGGCTTGGCGGCTTTCTTT. The encoded protein is CASSYSSRGLAAFF.

This clone was seen only a few times. The rearrangement joins TRBV11-3 to TRBJ2-2, with D possibly being TRBD1 (5 bases). The CDR3 is 14 residues long. The germline CDR1 and CDR2 sequences are SGHNT and YENEEA. V was cut by 3 bases and J by 5 bases, with 10 bases left in between. This chain's CDR3 is CASSLGRVTGELFF. CDR3 in DNA: TGTGCCAGCAGCTTGGGCAGGGTGACCGGGGAGCTGTTTTTT.

The genes are TRBV30 and TRBJ2-1; the match to TRBD2 covers 15 bases. The CDR3 runs 17 residues. After removal of 0 bases from V and 5 bases from J, the junction contained 5 bases not matched to a gene. CDR1 and CDR2 (germline): GTSNPN, SVGIG (reference sequence). CDR3 protein: CAWSVRTSGRANNEQFF. DNA for the CDR3: TGTGCCTGGAGTGTGCGGACTAGCGGGAGGGCCAACAATGAGCAGTTCTTC.